These 7 T cell receptor beta chains came from one sample sequenced in a study of T cell changes during pregnancy in multiple sclerosis. Sequencing was performed with immunoSEQ multiplex PCR; in TCRdb, only in-frame clones are kept and a portion is missing. The table includes roughly 80,000 clones, 80% to 95% detected once. The source was peripheral blood, collected in the first trimester of pregnancy. These TCRs come from a female donor with multiple sclerosis, enrolled in a pregnancy study.

The rearrangement uses TRBV18 and TRBJ1-1, with TRBD1 as a possible D gene (6 bases). Looked up from germline, CDR1 is KGHSH and CDR2 is LQKENI. V was pared by 3 bases and J by 8 bases, with 7 bases between. CDR3 size: 11 residues. In DNA, the CDR3 is TGTGCCAGCTCACCCGGGACAGAAGCTTTCTTT. Translating gives CASSPGTEAFF.

The genes are TRBV7-8 and TRBJ2-7, with D possibly matching TRBD2 (6 bases). In germline, CDR1 is SGHVS, CDR2 FQNEAQ. CDR3 length: 15 amino acids. V shed 1 base and J shed 6 bases, with 16 bases lying between them. The CDR3 DNA reads as TGTGCCAGCAGCTTAGGCGCTGGAGGGAGAGGCGAGCAGTACTTC. It encodes CASSLGAGGRGEQYF.

This chain connects TRBV4-1 to TRBJ1-2, with D uncertain. This CDR3 is 12 amino acids long. Germline CDR1 reads MGHRA; CDR2 reads YSYEKL. V lost 4 bases to trimming and J lost 5 bases, with 8 bases between them. The CDR3 DNA sequence: TGCGCCAGCAGCCCCGGACTTTATGGCTACACCTTC. It specifies CASSPGLYGYTF.

V usage is TRBV27 and J usage is TRBJ2-1; 8 bases align to TRBD2. Germline assignment: CDR1 MNHEY and CDR2 SMNVEV (reference sequence). Losses at the gene ends were 3 bases for V and 7 bases for J; bases not matched to a gene: 8. This CDR3 has 15 residues. The CDR3, as DNA: TGTGCCAGCAGTTTCGGGACTAGACCCGGGAATGAGCAGTTCTTC. The encoded protein is CASSFGTRPGNEQFF.

The chain carries TRBV7-2 and TRBJ1-6; the D is unclear. The CDR3 extends over 14 amino acids. The germline V and J ends were trimmed by 5 bases and 3 bases, with 8 bases remaining between them. Germline V gene sequence: CDR1 SGHTA, CDR2 FQGNSA. DNA for the CDR3: TGTGCCAGCAGCGGGCGACACTATAATTCACCCCTCCACTTT. This codes for CASSGRHYNSPLHF.

The J gene is TRBJ2-1, the V gene TRBV9, with 10 bases fitting TRBD2. The CDR3 has 15 residues. The J segment lost 5 bases and the V segment lost 4 bases, leaving 6 bases of the junction unmatched. CDR1 is SGDLS, CDR2 YYNGEE, per germline. CDR3 DNA sequence: TGTGCCAGCAGCCCTCGGACTAGCGGCGACAATGAGCAGTTCTTC. It specifies CASSPRTSGDNEQFF.

This clone was detected a few times. V usage is TRBV18 and J usage is TRBJ1-6, with a tentative D call TRBD1 (5 bases). Trimming removed 1 base from V and 6 bases from J, with 10 bases in between. Germline-derived CDR1 and CDR2 are KGHSH and LQKENI. The CDR3 is made up of 15 amino acids. As DNA, the CDR3 is TGTGCCAGCTCACCACTCTCGGGGGGTAATTCACCCCTCCACTTT. This gives the protein CASSPLSGGNSPLHF. Drawing the rest from reference TRBV18 and TRBJ1-6, the complete variable domain is NAGVMQNPRHLVRRRGQEARLRCSPMKGHSHVYWYRQLPEEGLKFMVYLQKENIIDESGMPKERFSAEFPKEGPSILRIQQVVRGDSAAYFCASSPLSGGNSPLHFGNGTRLTVT.